This T cell receptor beta chain was sequenced in a study of blood T cells in healthy people across ages (dated by TCRdb to 2015 to 2017). Regarding the research as a whole: In model experiments, template switching captured about one uniquely barcoded TCR beta cDNA molecule for every two T cells. Donors of different ages were randomly distributed across sequencing lanes to avoid experimental bias. Age-related changes in TCR beta repertoire diversity were measured in the study by deep sequencing normalized with unique cDNA molecular identifiers. For two donors (one aged 18 to 29 and one aged 80 or older), the study analyzed two additional independent replicas of 1 million unique cDNA reads from the same blood draw. Donors were grouped into four age groups: young (average roughly 15 years), middle-aged (39), aged (over 55) and long-lived (about 82). Broader findings and caveats from the paper: Observed TCR beta diversity per million T cells fell roughly linearly with age, and a significant reduction was already apparent by age about 38. Compared with the aged group, more naive CD4+ T cells, fewer expanded clones and increased TCR diversity were shown by the long-lived group, suggesting age selection. Estimates of total diversity based on one million sequenced T cells were regarded as lower bounds and as underestimates. A strong correlation was found between observed TCR beta diversity and the percentage of naive T cells measured by flow cytometry. Because donor CMV infection status was unknown, age-related changes in expanded clonotypes were potentially confounded. Bulk unsorted PBMC profiling prevented conclusive comparison of naive and antigen-experienced compartments.

This clonotype was detected only a few times. The antigen this receptor binds is unknown. No base-level quality is on record; no much larger clone is a single base apart. The method behind the library was 5' RACE. Sequenced using an Illumina HiSeq 2500. A second about 7 to 11 cycle PCR used a sample-barcoded 5' primer and a J-beta primer mix. A template-switch 5' adaptor carrying 12 random nucleotides introduced a unique molecular identifier onto each TCR beta cDNA molecule. Each sample yielded at least 2.5 million CDR3-containing paired-end reads. First-strand cDNA synthesis was performed from all RNA using the Mint cDNA synthesis kit, with priming by a TRBC-specific oligonucleotide. Following uracil-DNA glycosylase treatment, all cDNA underwent a first 18-cycle PCR with the universal primers M1SS and BC2_uni_R. On the study's bioinformatics: Normalization of each sample was performed by random selection of 1 million high-quality reads, each carrying a distinct molecular identifier. Reads with shared molecular identifiers were discarded instead of being binned into consensus sequences. MiTCR, run with a Q25 quality threshold and the strictest error-elimination algorithm, handled CDR3 identification, clonotype clustering and error correction. A nonparametric unseen species model with Euler transformation was used to estimate a lower bound on total TCR beta diversity. Starting from the raw public reads, TCRdb applied fastp trimming at Q25, assembled clones with MiXCR and retained in-frame beta chains. When rows share a CDR3 protein, they turn into one entry using the most common DNA and genes. TCRdb, not the authors, supplied the V and J calls. A total of approximately 1,000,000 distinct CDR3 sequences appear in this sample, 40% to 50% of them only once. The top ten clonotypes cover about 19% of the sample.

Donors were a few dozen systemically healthy Caucasian individuals from Russia aged roughly 6 to 100 years. Each donor gave around 9 milliliters of peripheral blood, collected into EDTA-treated Vacutainer tubes. PBMCs were isolated by Ficoll-Paque density-gradient centrifugation, with at least 6 million obtained per sample. Total RNA was extracted from PBMCs with Trizol reagent, with at least 6 micrograms obtained per sample. For every donor, flow cytometry on a PBMC aliquot measured the percentage of naive CD45RAhigh/CD27high T cells. The CDR3 starts with the cysteine, ends with the phenylalanine, and has 15 residues. Only the CDR3 part of the read is kept: 45 bases, read in frame from the first base. CDR1 and CDR2 are read off the germline V gene as SQVTM and ANQGSEA.

This sequence uses TRBV29-1 and TRBJ1-2, and TRBD1 aligns with 8 junction nucleotides. The clonotype was recovered from a woman aged 60-75 years in good health. Sequenced input: blood. The DNA sequence follows: TGCAACGCCACAGGGGGAATCACGAGTAACTATGGCTACACCTTC. Its protein is CNATGGITSNYGYTF.